This TCR beta chain was captured by sequencing in a study of immune characterization of retroperitoneal liposarcoma. TCRdb fed the PCR reads into MiXCR, producing one record per CDR3 protein. This sample has more than 1,500 distinct CDR3 sequences, with under 45% found just once. Germline CDR1 and CDR2: MNHEY and SMNVEV (reference sequence). CDR3 length: 16 residues. The sequence was obtained from a female donor with retroperitoneal liposarcoma. The V gene is TRBV27, the J gene TRBJ2-5; unclear D gene. The DNA end favors TRBJ2-7, so the J call may be wrong. Material: tumor tissue. CDR3 nucleotide sequence: TGTGCCAGCAGCCAGAGAAGCGCGGCCAAGACCTACGAGCAGTACTTC. It translates to CASSQRSAAKTYEQYF.